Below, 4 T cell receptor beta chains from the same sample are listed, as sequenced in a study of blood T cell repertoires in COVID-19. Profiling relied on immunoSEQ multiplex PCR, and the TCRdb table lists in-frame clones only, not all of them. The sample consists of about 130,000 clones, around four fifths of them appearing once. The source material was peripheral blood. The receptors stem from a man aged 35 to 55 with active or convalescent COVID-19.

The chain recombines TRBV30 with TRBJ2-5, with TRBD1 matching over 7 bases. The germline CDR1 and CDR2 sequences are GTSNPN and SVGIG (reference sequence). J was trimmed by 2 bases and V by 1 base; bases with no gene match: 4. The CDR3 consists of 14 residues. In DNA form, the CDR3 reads TGTGCCTGGAGTGGACAGGGAAAACAAGAGACCCAGTACTTC. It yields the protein CAWSGQGKQETQYF. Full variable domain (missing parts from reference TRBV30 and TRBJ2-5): SQTIHQWPATLVQPVGSPLSLECTVEGTSNPNLYWYRQAAGRGLQLLFYSVGIGQISSEVPQNLSASRPQDRQFILSSKKLLLSDSGFYLCAWSGQGKQETQYFGPGTRLLVL.

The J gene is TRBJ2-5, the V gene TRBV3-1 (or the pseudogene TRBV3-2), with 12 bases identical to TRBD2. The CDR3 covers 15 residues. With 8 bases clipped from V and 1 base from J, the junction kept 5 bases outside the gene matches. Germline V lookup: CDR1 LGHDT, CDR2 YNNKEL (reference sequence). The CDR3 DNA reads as TGTGCCAGCGGGGGGACTAGCGGGCCCCAAGAGACCCAGTACTTC. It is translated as CASGGTSGPQETQYF.

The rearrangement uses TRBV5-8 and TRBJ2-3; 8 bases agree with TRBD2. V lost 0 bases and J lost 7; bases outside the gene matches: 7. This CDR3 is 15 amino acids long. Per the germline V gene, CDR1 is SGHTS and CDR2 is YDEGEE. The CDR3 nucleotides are TGTGCCAGCAGCTTGGATCCGGGGGGGCTAAATACGCAGTATTTT. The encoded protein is CASSLDPGGLNTQYF. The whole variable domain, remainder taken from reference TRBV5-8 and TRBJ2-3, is EAGVTQSPTHLIKTRGQQATLRCSPISGHTSVYWYQQALGLGLQFLLWYDEGEERNRGNFPPRFSGRQFPNYSSELNVNALELEDSALYLCASSLDPGGLNTQYFGPGTRLTVL.

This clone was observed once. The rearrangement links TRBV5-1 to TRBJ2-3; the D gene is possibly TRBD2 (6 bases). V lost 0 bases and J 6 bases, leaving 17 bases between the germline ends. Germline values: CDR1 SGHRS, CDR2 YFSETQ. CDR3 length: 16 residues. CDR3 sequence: CASSLGGGLHSDTQYF. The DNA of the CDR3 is TGCGCCAGCAGCTTGGGGGGAGGACTACACAGCGATACGCAGTATTTT.